This T cell receptor beta chain emerged from a study of T cell responses to AZD1222 COVID-19 vaccine. Study-wide background: Second doses were pooled across both intervals (about 4 or about 12 weeks).

Sequenced by immunoSEQ multiplex PCR; TCRdb stores in-frame clones only, minus some. The table has some 190,000 clones, approximately 92% seen once. The germline V and J ends were trimmed by 2 bases and 6 bases, with 17 bases remaining between them. CDR1 is SEHNR and CDR2 is FQNEAQ in the germline V gene (reference sequence). The CDR3 has 15 residues. As concerns this clone: Antigen specificity is unknown.

Study results and limitations: Donors were largely white British and mainly female; clonal diversity was possibly underestimated.

This rearrangement joins TRBV7-9 to TRBJ2-7; the D call may be TRBD1 or TRBD2 (5 bases each). The TCR comes from an adult in good health. Material: peripheral blood, obtained on day 0 of AZD1222 vaccination. This CDR3 is CASSLNSAGSREQYF. CDR3 DNA: TGTGCCAGCAGCTTAAATTCGGCAGGGAGCCGCGAGCAGTACTTC.